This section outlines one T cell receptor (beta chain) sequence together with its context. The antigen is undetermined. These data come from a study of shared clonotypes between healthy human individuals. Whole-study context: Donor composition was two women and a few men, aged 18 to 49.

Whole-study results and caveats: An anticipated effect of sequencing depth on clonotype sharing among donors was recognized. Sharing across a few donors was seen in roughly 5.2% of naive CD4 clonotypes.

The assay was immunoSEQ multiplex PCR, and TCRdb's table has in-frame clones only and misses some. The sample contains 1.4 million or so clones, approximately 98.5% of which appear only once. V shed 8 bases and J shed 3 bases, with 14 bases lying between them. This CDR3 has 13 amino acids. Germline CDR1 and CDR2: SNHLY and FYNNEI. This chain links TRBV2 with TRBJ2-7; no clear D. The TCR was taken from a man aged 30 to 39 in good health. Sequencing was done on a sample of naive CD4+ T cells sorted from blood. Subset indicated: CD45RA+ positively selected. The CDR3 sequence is CASRAENDYEQYF. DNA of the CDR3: TGTGCCAGCCGGGCAGAAAACGACTACGAGCAGTACTTC.